The 6 T cell receptor beta chains below were found in one sample sequenced in a study of T cell responses to AZD1222 COVID-19 vaccine. The assay was immunoSEQ multiplex PCR, and TCRdb's table has in-frame clones only and misses some. Of fewer than 65,000 clones detected, around 83% appear once; the ten largest clones hold 20%. The sample in question was peripheral blood, obtained on day 0 of AZD1222 vaccination. The receptor set was obtained from an adult in good health.

The chain is built from TRBV7-9 and TRBJ1-1; D ambiguous. Germline V gives CDR1 SEHNR, CDR2 FQNEAQ (reference sequence). V lost 1 base and J lost 7, with 19 bases in between. The length of the CDR3 is 16 residues. CDR3 residues: CASSLGRVVGFNEAFF. CDR3 in DNA: TGTGCCAGCAGCTTAGGAAGGGTGGTAGGCTTTAATGAAGCTTTCTTT.

This clone has only one observation. The rearrangement uses TRBV18 and TRBJ2-3; D is tentatively TRBD1 or TRBD2 (5 bases each). This CDR3 comprises 15 residues. Trimming pared 2 bases from V and 0 bases from J, leaving 9 bases between. Germline V gene sequence: CDR1 KGHSH, CDR2 LQKENI. The CDR3 here is CASSPGGYSTDTQYF. The CDR3, as DNA: TGTGCCAGCTCACCAGGGGGTTACAGCACAGATACGCAGTATTTT.

The CDR3 reads CASSSQGLDTEAFF. The CDR3 DNA is TGTGCCAGCAGCTCACAGGGGTTGGACACTGAAGCTTTCTTT. The rearrangement joins TRBV7-9 to TRBJ1-1; TRBD1 aligns across 7 bases. CDR1 is SEHNR, CDR2 FQNEAQ, per germline (reference sequence). This CDR3 region has 14 residues. With 4 bases clipped from V and 3 bases from J, the junction kept 5 bases outside the gene matches.

This sequence joins TRBV19 and TRBJ1-2; maybe TRBD1 (5 bases). This CDR3 comprises 14 residues. V dropped 7 bases and J dropped 6 bases, with 18 bases sitting between them. Germline loops: CDR1 LNHDA, CDR2 SQIVND (reference sequence). The DNA of the CDR3 is TGTGCCAGTACCCCGACATTCCGACAGCATGGCTACACCTTC. Translating gives CASTPTFRQHGYTF.

This clone was found a few times. This rearrangement joins TRBV2 to TRBJ2-2; D perhaps matches TRBD1 (6 bases). V was pared by 1 base and J by 2 bases, with 11 bases between. This CDR3 has 16 amino acids. Per germline, CDR1 SNHLY and CDR2 FYNNEI. The CDR3 is CASSEVPGDNTGELFF. CDR3 nucleotide sequence: TGTGCCAGCAGTGAAGTTCCAGGGGATAACACCGGGGAGCTGTTTTTT.

J is TRBJ2-7 and V is TRBV4-1; 9 bases line up with TRBD2. Trimming at V came to 8 bases and at J to 4 bases, leaving 6 bases not matched to a gene. CDR3 length: 13 residues. Germline-derived CDR1 and CDR2 are MGHRA and YSYEKL. CDR3 loop: CASSREGLYEQYV. CDR3 nucleotides: TGCGCCAGCTCGCGGGAGGGTCTTTACGAGCAGTACGTC.